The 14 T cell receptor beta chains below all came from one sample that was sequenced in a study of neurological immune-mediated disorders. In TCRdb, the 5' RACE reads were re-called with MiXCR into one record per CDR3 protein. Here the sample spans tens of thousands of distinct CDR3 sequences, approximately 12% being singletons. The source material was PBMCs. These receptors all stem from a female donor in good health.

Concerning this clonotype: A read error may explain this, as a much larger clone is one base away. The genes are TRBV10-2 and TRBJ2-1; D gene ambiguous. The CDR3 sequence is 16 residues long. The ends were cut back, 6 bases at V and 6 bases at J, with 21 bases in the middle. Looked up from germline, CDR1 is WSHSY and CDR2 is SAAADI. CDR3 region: CASRPSPSALINEQFF. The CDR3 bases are TGCGCCAGCAGACCGTCCCCCAGCGCCCTCATCAATGAGCAGTTCTTC.

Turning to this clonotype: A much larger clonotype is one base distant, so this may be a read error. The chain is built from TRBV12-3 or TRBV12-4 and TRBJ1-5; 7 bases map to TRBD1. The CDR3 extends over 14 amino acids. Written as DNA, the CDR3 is TGTGCCAGCATCTCAGACAGGGAGGGTCAGACCCAGCATTTT. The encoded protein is CASISDREGQTQHF.

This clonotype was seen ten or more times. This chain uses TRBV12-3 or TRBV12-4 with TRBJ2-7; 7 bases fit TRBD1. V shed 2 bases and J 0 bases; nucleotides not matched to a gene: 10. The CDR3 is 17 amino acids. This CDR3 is CASSLKGDSKLSYEQYF. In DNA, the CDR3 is TGTGCCAGCAGTTTAAAGGGGGACAGCAAACTCTCCTACGAGCAGTACTTC.

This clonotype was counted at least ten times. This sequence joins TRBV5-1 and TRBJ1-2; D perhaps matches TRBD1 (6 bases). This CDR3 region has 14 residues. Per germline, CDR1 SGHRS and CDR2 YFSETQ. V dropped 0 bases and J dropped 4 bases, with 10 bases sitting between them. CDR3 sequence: CASSLAGTLYGYTF. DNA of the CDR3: TGCGCCAGCAGCTTGGCCGGGACACTCTATGGCTACACCTTC.

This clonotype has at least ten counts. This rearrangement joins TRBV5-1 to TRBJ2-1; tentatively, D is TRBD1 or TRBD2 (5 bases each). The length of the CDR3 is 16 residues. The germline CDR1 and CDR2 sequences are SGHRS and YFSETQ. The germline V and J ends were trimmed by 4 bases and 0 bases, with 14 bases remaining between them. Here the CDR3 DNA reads TGCGCCAGCAGCCCGGGGCAGGCGAGCTCCTACAATGAGCAGTTCTTC. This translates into CASSPGQASSYNEQFF.

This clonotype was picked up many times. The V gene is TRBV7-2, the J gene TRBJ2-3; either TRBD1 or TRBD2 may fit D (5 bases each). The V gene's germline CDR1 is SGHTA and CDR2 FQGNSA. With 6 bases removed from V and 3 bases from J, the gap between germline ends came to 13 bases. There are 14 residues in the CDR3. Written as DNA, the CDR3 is TGTGCCAGCAGTTTTGGGGGATGGACAGATACGCAGTATTTT. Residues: CASSFGGWTDTQYF. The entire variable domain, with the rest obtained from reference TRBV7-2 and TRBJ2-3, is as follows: GAGVSQSPSNKVTEKGKDVELRCDPISGHTALYWYRQSLGQGLEFLIYFQGNSAPDKSGLPSDRFSAERTGGSVSTLTIQRTQQEDSAVYLCASSFGGWTDTQYFGPGTRLTVL.

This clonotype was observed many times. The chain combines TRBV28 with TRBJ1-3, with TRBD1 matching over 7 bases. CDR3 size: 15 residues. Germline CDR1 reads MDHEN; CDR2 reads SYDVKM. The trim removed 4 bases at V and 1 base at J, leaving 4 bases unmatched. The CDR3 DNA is TGTGCCAGCAGTTCCGGGACAGTTTCTGGAAACACCATATATTTT. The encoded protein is CASSSGTVSGNTIYF.

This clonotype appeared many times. The CDR3 reads CASSSPAGRIGEQYF. DNA of the CDR3: TGCGCCAGCAGCTCCCCTGCCGGGAGGATAGGCGAGCAGTACTTC. The chain uses TRBV5-1 and TRBJ2-7; 7 bases are shared with TRBD2. The germline V gene has CDR1 SGHRS and CDR2 YFSETQ. V trimming: 3 bases; J trimming: 6 bases; junction bases outside the gene matches: 12. This CDR3 spans 15 amino acids.

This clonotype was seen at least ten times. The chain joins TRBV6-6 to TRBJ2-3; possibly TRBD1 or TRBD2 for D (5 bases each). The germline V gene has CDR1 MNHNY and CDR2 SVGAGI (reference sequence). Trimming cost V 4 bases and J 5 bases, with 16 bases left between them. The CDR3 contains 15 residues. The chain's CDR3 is CASSLPGPPGDTQYF. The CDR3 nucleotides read TGTGCCAGCAGTTTACCGGGACCACCCGGAGATACGCAGTATTTT.

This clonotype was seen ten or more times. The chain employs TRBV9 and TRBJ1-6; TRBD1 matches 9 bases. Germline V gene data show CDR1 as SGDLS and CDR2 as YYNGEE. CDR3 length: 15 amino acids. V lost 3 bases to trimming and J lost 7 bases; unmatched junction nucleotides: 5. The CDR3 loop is CASSEWTGANSPLHF. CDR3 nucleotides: TGTGCCAGCAGCGAGTGGACAGGGGCGAATTCACCCCTCCACTTT. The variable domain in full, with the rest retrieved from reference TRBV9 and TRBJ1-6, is DSGVTQTPKHLITATGQRVTLRCSPRSGDLSVYWYQQSLDQGLQFLIQYYNGEERAKGNILERFSAQQFPDLHSELNLSSLELGDSALYFCASSEWTGANSPLHFGNGTRLTVT.

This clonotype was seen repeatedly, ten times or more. The CDR3 DNA sequence: TGTGCCAGCAGCCCCCGACAGGGGGCGGTGAACACTGAAGCTTTCTTT. It specifies CASSPRQGAVNTEAFF. The J gene is TRBJ1-1, the V gene TRBV7-6; TRBD1 aligns across 10 bases. CDR1 is SGHVS and CDR2 is FNYEAQ in the germline V gene. This CDR3 region has 16 residues. The V gene end was trimmed by 5 bases and the J gene end by 0 bases; junction bases not matched to a gene: 6.

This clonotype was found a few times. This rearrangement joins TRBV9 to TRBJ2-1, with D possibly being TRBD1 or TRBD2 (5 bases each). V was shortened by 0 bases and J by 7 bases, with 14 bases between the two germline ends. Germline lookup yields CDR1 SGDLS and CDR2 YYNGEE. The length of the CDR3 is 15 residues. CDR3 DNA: TGTGCCAGCAGCGTAGTTGGGGGAGAGGGGAATGAGCAGTTCTTC. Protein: CASSVVGGEGNEQFF.

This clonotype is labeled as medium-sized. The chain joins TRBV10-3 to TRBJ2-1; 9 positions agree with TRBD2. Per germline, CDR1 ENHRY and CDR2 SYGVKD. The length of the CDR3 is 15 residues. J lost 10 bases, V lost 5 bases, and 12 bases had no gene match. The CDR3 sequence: CAISLFAGGSAEQFF. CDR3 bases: TGTGCCATCAGTCTATTTGCGGGAGGGTCCGCCGAGCAGTTCTTC.

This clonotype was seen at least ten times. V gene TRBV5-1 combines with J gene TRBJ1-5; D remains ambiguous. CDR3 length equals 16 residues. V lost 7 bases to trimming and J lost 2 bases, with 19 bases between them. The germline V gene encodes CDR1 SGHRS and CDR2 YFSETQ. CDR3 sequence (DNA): TGCGCCAGCTCCACGGACGGCCTAGCTGGCAATCAGCCCCAGCATTTT. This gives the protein CASSTDGLAGNQPQHF.